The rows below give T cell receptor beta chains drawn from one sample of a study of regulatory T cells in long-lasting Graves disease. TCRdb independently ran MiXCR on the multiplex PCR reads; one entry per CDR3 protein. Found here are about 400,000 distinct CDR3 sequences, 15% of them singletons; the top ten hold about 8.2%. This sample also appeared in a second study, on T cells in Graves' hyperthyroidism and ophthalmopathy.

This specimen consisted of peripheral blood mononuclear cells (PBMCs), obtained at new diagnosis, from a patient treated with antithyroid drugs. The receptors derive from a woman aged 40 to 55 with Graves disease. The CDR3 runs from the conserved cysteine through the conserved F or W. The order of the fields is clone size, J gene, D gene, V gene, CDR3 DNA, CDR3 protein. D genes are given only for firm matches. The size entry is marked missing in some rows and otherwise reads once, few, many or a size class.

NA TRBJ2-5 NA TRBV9 TGTGCCAGCAGCAAGGGACTCCAAGAGACCCAGTACTTC CASSKGLQETQYF
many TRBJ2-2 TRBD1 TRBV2 TGTGCCAGCAGTGGACAGGGGGCGAACACCGGGGAGCTGTTTTTT CASSGQGANTGELFF
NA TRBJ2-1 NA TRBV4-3 TGCGCCAGCAGCCAAGTGGCTGGCTACAATGAGCAGTTCTTC CASSQVAGYNEQFF
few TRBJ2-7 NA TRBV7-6 TGTGCCAGCAGCCAGACGGGGACGGGCGAGCAGTACTTC CASSQTGTGEQYF
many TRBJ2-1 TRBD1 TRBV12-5 TGTGCTAGTGGTTTGGCGGGACAGGGGGCTTTCGATGAGCAGTTCTTC CASGLAGQGAFDEQFF
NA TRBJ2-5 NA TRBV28 TGTGCCACCGTGAAAGACGAAGAGACCCAGTACTTC CATVKDEETQYF
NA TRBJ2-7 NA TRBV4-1 TGCGCCAGCAGCCAAGACCGCTTGTACGAGCAGTACTTC CASSQDRLYEQYF
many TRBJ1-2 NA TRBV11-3 TGTGCCAGCAGCTTGGGGGACATGTATGGCTACACCTTC CASSLGDMYGYTF
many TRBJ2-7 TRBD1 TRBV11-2 TGTGCCAGCAGGAGGACAGGGGGTGGCGAGCAGTACTTC CASRRTGGGEQYF
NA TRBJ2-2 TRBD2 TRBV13 TGTGCTAGCCCGGGGGGGGAACAAGCCGGGGAGCTGTTTTTT CASPGGEQAGELFF
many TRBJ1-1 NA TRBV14 TGTGCCAGCAGCCGAGCGGTTGAGGCTTTCTTT CASSRAVEAFF
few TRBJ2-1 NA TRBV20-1 TGCAGTGCTTTGGCGCTAGACAATGAGCAGTTCTTC CSALALDNEQFF
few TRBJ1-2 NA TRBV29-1 TGCAGTGCTAATCAAGAGGCGGGCGGCTACACCTTC CSANQEAGGYTF
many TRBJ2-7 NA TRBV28 TGTGCCAGCAGTTTGGGCACTAGCTCCTACGAGCAGTACTTC CASSLGTSSYEQYF
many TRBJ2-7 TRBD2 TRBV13 TGTGCCAGCAGCCATGCCGGGACTAGGAACGAGCAGTACTTC CASSHAGTRNEQYF
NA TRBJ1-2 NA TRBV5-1 TGCGCCAGCAGCTTGGAGGGGTCACGGGGCTACACCTTC CASSLEGSRGYTF
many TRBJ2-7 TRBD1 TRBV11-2 TGTGCCAGCAGTTCCGGACAGGGTAGGCACGAGCAGTACTTC CASSSGQGRHEQYF
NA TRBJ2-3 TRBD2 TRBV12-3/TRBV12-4 TGTGCCAGCAGTTCTAGCGGGAGTGTCACAGATACGCAGTATTTT CASSSSGSVTDTQYF
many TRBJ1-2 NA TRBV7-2 TGTGCCAGCAGCTTAGATTCTATAAGGCGGAACTATGGCTACACCTTC CASSLDSIRRNYGYTF
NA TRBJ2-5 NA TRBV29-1 TGCAGCGTTGAAGACTCCATCCAAGAGACCCAGTACTTC CSVEDSIQETQYF
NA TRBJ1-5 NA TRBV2 TGTGCCAGCAGGCCACAAGTTAGCAATCAGCCCCAGCATTTT CASRPQVSNQPQHF
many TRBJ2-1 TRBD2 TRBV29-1 TGCAGCGCGGGGCCCGGGACTAGGACCTACAATGAGCAGTTCTTC CSAGPGTRTYNEQFF
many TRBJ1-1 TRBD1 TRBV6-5 TGTGCCAGCAGTTACTCGGAAATAGGTCAGGGGGGCACTGAAGCTTTCTTT CASSYSEIGQGGTEAFF
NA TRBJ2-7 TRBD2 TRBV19 TGTGGCAGTAGTATTAGTGGGACTAGCGGGAGTTTTTCCTGCGAGCAGTACTTC CGSSISGTSGSFSCEQYF
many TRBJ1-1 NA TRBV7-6 TGTGCCAGCAGTTCGACAGGGAACACTGAAGCTTTCTTT CASSSTGNTEAFF
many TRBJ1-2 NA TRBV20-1 TGCAGTGCTAGAGATTCGGGGTGGACAGAGAATAACTATGGCTACACCTTC CSARDSGWTENNYGYTF
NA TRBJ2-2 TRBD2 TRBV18 TGTGCCAGCTCACCGCAGCGGGAGGTCCCCGGGGAGCTGTTTTTT CASSPQREVPGELFF
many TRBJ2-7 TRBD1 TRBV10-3 TGTGCCATCAGCCCCGGACAGGGGGGTTCCTACGAGCAGTACTTC CAISPGQGGSYEQYF
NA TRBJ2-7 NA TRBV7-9 TGTGCCAGCAGCAGGGGTCTCGAGCAGTACTTC CASSRGLEQYF
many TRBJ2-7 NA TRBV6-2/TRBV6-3 TGTGCCAGCAGTTCTCAGGGGTGGTACGAGCAGTACTTC CASSSQGWYEQYF
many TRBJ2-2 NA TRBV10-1 TGCGCCAGCAGTGCGGCGGGATCGAACACCGGGGAGCTGTTTTTT CASSAAGSNTGELFF
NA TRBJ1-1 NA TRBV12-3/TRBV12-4 TGTGCCAGCAGTTCCCCGGCGGGGGGTGGGAACACTGAAGCTTTCTTT CASSSPAGGGNTEAFF
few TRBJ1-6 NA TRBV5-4 TGTGCCAGCAGCCTCCAACACGAGGGTTCACCCCTCCACTTT CASSLQHEGSPLHF
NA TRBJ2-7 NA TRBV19 TGTGCCAGTACTGGGGCTACCTACGAGCAGTACTTC CASTGATYEQYF
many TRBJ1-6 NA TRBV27 TGTGCCAGCAGTCCCATGGCGGGGGTAGCCCAGGGTTCACCCCTCCACTTT CASSPMAGVAQGSPLHF
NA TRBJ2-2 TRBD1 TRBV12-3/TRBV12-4 TGTGCCAGCAGTCCCCCGGGACAGGGGGCCGCCGGGGAGCTGTTTTTT CASSPPGQGAAGELFF
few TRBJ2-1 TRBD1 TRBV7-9 TGTGCCAGCAGCCCCAACCCGGGACAGGGAAGCAATGAGCAGTTCTTC CASSPNPGQGSNEQFF
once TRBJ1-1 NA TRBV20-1 TGCAGTGCTAGTGGACACCGACCAATAAACACTGAAGCTTTCTTT CSASGHRPINTEAFF
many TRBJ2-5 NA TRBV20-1 TGCAGTGCTAGAGATGTCCTGGACTCGTACCAAGAGACCCAGTACTTC CSARDVLDSYQETQYF
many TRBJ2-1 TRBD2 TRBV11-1 TGTGCCAGCAGCCTTATATTAGCGGGAGGGGGTGAGCAGTTCTTC CASSLILAGGGEQFF
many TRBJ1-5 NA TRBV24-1 TGTGCCACCAGTGATTTGGCCAGGGGAGGATATCAGCCCCAGCATTTT CATSDLARGGYQPQHF
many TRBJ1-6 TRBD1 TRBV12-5 TGTGCTAGTGGTTTTAGTCTTCCGGGACAGTCGGAATCACCCCTCCACTTT CASGFSLPGQSESPLHF
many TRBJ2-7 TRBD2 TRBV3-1 TGTGCCAGCAGCCAAGAGTTGCTAGCGGGGTCCTACGAGCAGTACTTC CASSQELLAGSYEQYF
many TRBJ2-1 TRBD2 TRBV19 TGTGCCAGTAGTTACACCGGGACTAGAGTTAACAATGAGCAGTTCTTC CASSYTGTRVNNEQFF
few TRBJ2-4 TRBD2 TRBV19 TGTGCCAGTAGTTTAACCGGGACTAGCGGGAGGGCCGGAAACATTCAGTACTTC CASSLTGTSGRAGNIQYF
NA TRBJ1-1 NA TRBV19 TGTGCCAGTAGTATACAGGGGCCCACTGAAGCTTTCTTT CASSIQGPTEAFF
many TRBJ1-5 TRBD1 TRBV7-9 TGTGCCAGCAGCTTAGGGCCCTCGAGGACAGGGTTGAATCAGCCCCAGCATTTT CASSLGPSRTGLNQPQHF
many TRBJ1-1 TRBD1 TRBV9 TGTGCCAGCAGCGGCGACAGGGGTAACACTGAAGCTTTCTTT CASSGDRGNTEAFF
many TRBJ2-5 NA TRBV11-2 TGTGCCAGCAGCTCCCTGACAGGTTACGGGTACCAAGAGACCCAGTACTTC CASSSLTGYGYQETQYF
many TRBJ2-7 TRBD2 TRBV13 TGTGCCAGCAGCTCGAGCGGGAGCTGGTACGAGCAGTACTTC CASSSSGSWYEQYF
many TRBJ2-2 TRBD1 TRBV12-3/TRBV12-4 TGTGCCAGCAGTTCCCGCCCGGGACAGGGAACCGGGGAGCTGTTTTTT CASSSRPGQGTGELFF
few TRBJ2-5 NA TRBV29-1 TGCAGCGTTGAAGATTGGTCGAGTGCGGGAGAGACCCAGTACTTC CSVEDWSSAGETQYF
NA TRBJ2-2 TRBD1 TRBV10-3 TGTGCCATCAGGGGCTACCGGGGACAGGGGAGTTCCGGGGAGCTGTTTTTT CAIRGYRGQGSSGELFF
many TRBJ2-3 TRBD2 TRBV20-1 TGCAGTGCGAGCGGGCCGGGACTAGCAAGCACAGATACGCAGTATTTT CSASGPGLASTDTQYF
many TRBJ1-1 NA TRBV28 TGTGCCAGCAGTTTAGGGACATCGCTTGAAGCTTTCTTT CASSLGTSLEAFF
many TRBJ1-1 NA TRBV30 TGTGCCTGGAGTTCGACAGGCTACACTGAAGCTTTCTTT CAWSSTGYTEAFF
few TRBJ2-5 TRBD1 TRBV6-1 TGTGCCAGCAGGTCGTACCGGGACAGTGAGACGGGGACCCAGTACTTC CASRSYRDSETGTQYF
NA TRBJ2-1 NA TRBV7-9 TGTGCCAGCAGCTTAAACAGGGTCAATGAGCAGTTCTTC CASSLNRVNEQFF
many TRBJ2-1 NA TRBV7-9 TGTGCCAGCAGCTTATCCCAGGGGATAAATGAGCAGTTCTTC CASSLSQGINEQFF
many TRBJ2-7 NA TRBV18 TGTGCCAGCTCACTGGGGACGGAGAGCTCCTACGAGCAGTACTTC CASSLGTESSYEQYF